Detailed here is one TCR beta chain. No antigen is known for it. Peptide-pool stimulation followed by sequencing identified expanded antigen-specific CD4+ clonotypes in the ViraFEST assay. Culture proceeded for 10 days, and CD4+ T cells were then isolated. All participants had two doses of either the BNT162b2 or mRNA-1273 vaccine. Germline CDR1 reads LNHDA; CDR2 reads SQIVND (reference sequence). The trim removed 4 bases at V and 1 base at J, leaving 6 bases unmatched. The CDR3 totals 18 residues. The sample is drawn from a study of vaccination effects on CD4 cells after COVID-19. Study context: Relative to the second dose, post-vaccine samples were obtained a median of 72 days later.

The data were produced by immunoSEQ multiplex PCR, yet TCRdb's version contains in-frame clones alone and is incomplete. The data contain roughly 56,000 clones, 60% to 75% of them singletons. General study results and limits: A shortage of convalescent patients and an absence of early post-infection timepoints characterized the study.

The sequence derives from a human donor who received a COVID-19 vaccine. The input for sequencing was CD4+ T cells from PBMCs cultured with HCoV-229E spike peptides, taken after COVID-19 vaccination. The rearrangement uses TRBV19 and TRBJ2-3; TRBD2 aligns across 15 bases. CDR3 nucleotide sequence: TGTGCCAGTAGTACGCGGACTAGCGGGGGGGCTGGCACAGATACGCAGTATTTT. It yields the protein CASSTRTSGGAGTDTQYF.